This T cell receptor beta chain was captured in a study of T cells after yellow fever vaccination. As regards this clonotype: The antigen is undetermined.

Overall study results and limits: Bulk-population clonotypes that are abundant could appear as contaminants in FACS-sorted repertoires. It was a small share of clonotypes that appeared in both CD4 and CD8 compartments.

TCR cDNA was made by 5'RACE template switching, adding a universal primer site and UMIs. TCRdb re-analysed the 5' RACE reads in MiXCR, keeping a single row per CDR3 protein. The data hold a few hundred thousand distinct CDR3 sequences, with about 17% observed a single time. Specimen: PBMCs, collected 5 to 6 days after the first yellow fever vaccination. The receptor was derived from a man younger than 35 who received the YFV17D yellow fever vaccine.

The CDR3 sequence is CASRLEGSNSPLHF. CDR3 coding DNA: TGTGCCAGCAGGTTGGAGGGGAGTAATTCACCCCTCCACTTT. The V call is TRBV6-1, the J call TRBJ1-6; TRBD1 is a possible D gene (5 bases). Trimming stripped 6 bases from V and 6 bases from J, with 12 bases between. Germline assignment: CDR1 MNHNS and CDR2 SASEGT. The CDR3 totals 14 residues.